The clone carrying this TCR beta chain was counted a few times. The TCR beta CDR3 regions underwent amplification from RNA transcripts. RT-PCR was first run with HTBI primers, then multiplex PCR in a second round. TCRdb analysed the multiplex PCR reads with MiXCR anew, one entry per CDR3 protein. This sample has about 740,000 distinct CDR3 sequences; 35% to 50% occur once, and the top ten carry 35% to 55%. The sample comes from a study of Graves' ophthalmopathy and Graves' hyperthyroidism. CDR1 and CDR2 from the germline V gene are MNHEY and SVGAGI. V was shortened by 4 bases and J by 3 bases, with 10 bases between the two germline ends. This CDR3 is built from 13 residues.

The origin of this receptor is an adult man with Graves' ophthalmopathy. The material sequenced was peripheral blood. The V gene is TRBV6-5, the J gene TRBJ2-7; the D is unclear. This CDR3 is CASSFPGLYEQYF. The DNA of the CDR3 is TGTGCCAGCAGTTTTCCGGGCCTCTACGAGCAGTACTTC.